Shown below are 28 T cell receptor beta chains from a single sample sequenced in a study of T cells in Graves' hyperthyroidism and ophthalmopathy. Authors of the study amplified TCR beta CDR3 regions from RNA transcripts. HTBI primers drove first-round RT-PCR of the TCR CDR3. TCRdb re-analysed the multiplex PCR reads in MiXCR, keeping a single row per CDR3 protein. The table records approximately 600,000 distinct CDR3 sequences, approximately 14% of them present only once. The specimen sequenced was blood. The source is a woman aged 18-29 years with Graves' ophthalmopathy.

The sample holds one count of this clonotype. This chain joins TRBV24-1 and TRBJ2-7, with TRBD1 matching over 10 bases. With 0 bases clipped from V and 6 bases from J, the junction kept 7 bases outside the gene matches. Germline CDR1 and CDR2: KGHDR and SFDVKD. The CDR3 sequence is 16 residues long. The CDR3 protein is CATSDLPGQGISEQYF. CDR3 DNA sequence: TGTGCCACCAGTGATTTGCCGGGACAGGGGATAAGCGAGCAGTACTTC.

This clonotype was picked up many times. The rearrangement uses TRBV5-1 and TRBJ2-7; TRBD2 agrees at 8 bases. Per germline, CDR1 SGHRS and CDR2 YFSETQ. This CDR3 is 15 amino acids long. Trimming cost V 1 base and J 0 bases; bases outside gene matches: 3. The CDR3 sequence is CASSLSGTSSYEQYF. CDR3 nucleotide sequence: TGCGCCAGCAGCTTGTCAGGGACTAGCTCCTACGAGCAGTACTTC.

This clonotype was seen ten or more times. The chain links TRBV11-1 to TRBJ2-1, with D perhaps matching TRBD2 (6 bases). This CDR3 has 15 residues. Trimming cost V 1 base and J 5 bases, with 12 bases left between them. CDR1 and CDR2 from the germline V gene are SGHAT and FQDESV (reference sequence). This chain's CDR3 is CASSLVPGTDNEQFF. For the CDR3, the DNA is TGTGCCAGCAGCTTAGTCCCCGGGACTGACAATGAGCAGTTCTTC.

The table lists this clonotype with many counts. This chain connects TRBV6-1 to TRBJ2-7; no reliable D call. V shed 4 bases and J shed 1 base, with 14 bases lying between them. The germline CDR1 and CDR2 sequences are MNHNS and SASEGT. CDR3 length: 15 residues. The CDR3 nucleotides are TGTGCCAGCAGTGGCCCAAGGGCCGTTTCCTACGAGCAGTACTTC. It is translated as CASSGPRAVSYEQYF.

J is TRBJ2-3 and V is TRBV10-3; 15 bases are a match to TRBD2. The CDR3 runs 16 residues. J gave up 4 bases and V 5 bases, and 4 bases lay outside the gene matches. Germline CDR1 is ENHRY and CDR2 is SYGVKD. CDR3 sequence reads: CAISPGLAGGPDTQYF. The CDR3 nucleotides read TGTGCCATCAGTCCCGGACTAGCGGGAGGGCCAGATACGCAGTATTTT.

Regarding this clonotype: Given a much more abundant clone one base away, this may be a read error. The chain links TRBV6-2 or TRBV6-3 to TRBJ2-5; TRBD1 agrees at 8 bases. CDR1 MNHEY and CDR2 SVGEGT come from the germline V gene. This CDR3 comprises 12 residues. The CDR3 coding sequence is TGTGCCAGCCGGACAGGGCCAGAGGCCCAGTACTTC. This gives the protein CASRTGPEAQYF.

This clonotype was found many times. V gene TRBV7-8 combines with J gene TRBJ2-2; 10 bases fit TRBD2. Losses at the gene ends were 6 bases for V and 4 bases for J; bases not matched to a gene: 8. Germline V gene sequence: CDR1 SGHVS, CDR2 FQNEAQ. The CDR3 covers 16 residues. CDR3 residues: CASSGSGRSSTGELFF. CDR3 sequence (DNA): TGTGCCAGCAGTGGTAGCGGGAGGAGTAGCACCGGGGAGCTGTTTTTT.

The rearrangement joins TRBV11-3 to TRBJ2-5, with 10 bases aligning to TRBD2. The CDR3 has 14 residues. Losses at the gene ends were 5 bases for V and 7 bases for J; bases not matched to a gene: 7. Germline V gene data show CDR1 as SGHNT and CDR2 as YENEEA. In DNA form, the CDR3 reads TGTGCCAGCAGCGACGGACTAGCGGAAGGGACCCAGTACTTC. Its protein product is CASSDGLAEGTQYF.

As to this clonotype: Possible read error: a much larger clone is one base away. This chain uses TRBV30 with TRBJ1-1; D perhaps matches TRBD1 (5 bases). The V gene's germline CDR1 is GTSNPN and CDR2 SVGIG (reference sequence). The CDR3 runs to 12 residues. V lost 3 bases, J lost 8 bases, and 13 bases lay in between. The CDR3 is CAWRELGLEAFF. In nucleotides, the CDR3 is TGTGCCTGGAGGGAACTGGGACTCGAAGCTTTCTTT.

In its sample, this clonotype was seen a few times. The gene calls are TRBV6-1 and TRBJ2-1; D call uncertain. The V gene's germline CDR1 is MNHNS and CDR2 SASEGT. This CDR3 is built from 13 residues. The germline V and J ends were trimmed by 5 bases and 7 bases, with 12 bases remaining between them. The CDR3 sequence: CASSNLALNEQFF. The CDR3 DNA is TGTGCCAGCAGTAACCTGGCCCTGAATGAGCAGTTCTTC.

This clonotype has ten or more counts. This rearrangement joins TRBV2 to TRBJ2-1; D uncertain. Trimming removed 8 bases from V and 0 bases from J, with 8 bases in between. The germline gives CDR1 SNHLY, CDR2 FYNNEI. The CDR3 is 13 amino acids. CDR3 DNA: TGTGCCAGCCGGACCCTCTCCTACAATGAGCAGTTCTTC. Encoded protein: CASRTLSYNEQFF.

The table lists this clonotype with many counts. The gene calls are TRBV6-1 and TRBJ1-5; 9 positions match TRBD1. J lost 11 bases, V lost 6 bases, and 8 bases had no gene match. This CDR3 has 13 amino acids. Per the germline V gene, CDR1 is MNHNS and CDR2 is SASEGT. The CDR3 nucleotides are TGTGCCAGCAGCCCACGGGACAGGGAAACCCAGCATTTT. Its translation: CASSPRDRETQHF.

This clonotype has at least ten counts. This chain uses TRBV29-1 with TRBJ2-1; possibly TRBD1 for D (5 bases). The CDR3 extends over 14 amino acids. Germline V gene sequence: CDR1 SQVTM, CDR2 ANQGSEA. V dropped 3 bases and J dropped 6 bases, with 15 bases sitting between them. In DNA, the CDR3 is TGCAGCGTTGAGGTACAGGCAGGGCCCAATGAGCAGTTCTTC. Encoded protein: CSVEVQAGPNEQFF.

Many counts were recorded for this clonotype. The chain couples TRBV30 to TRBJ2-5, with TRBD1 matching over 8 bases. J lost 5 bases, V lost 1 base, and 3 bases had no gene match. The CDR3 consists of 13 residues. Germline V CDR1 and CDR2: GTSNPN, SVGIG (reference sequence). This CDR3 reads CAWSGRGPETQYF. The CDR3, as DNA: TGTGCCTGGAGTGGCAGGGGGCCGGAGACCCAGTACTTC.

Many counts were recorded for this clonotype. This chain uses TRBV7-9 with TRBJ2-1; TRBD2 agrees at 8 bases. Germline V gene sequence: CDR1 SEHNR, CDR2 FQNEAQ (reference sequence). This CDR3 spans 14 amino acids. V shed 5 bases, J shed 7 bases, and the junction held 7 bases outside the gene matches. CDR3 sequence (DNA): TGTGCCAGCAGCGAAACTAGCGGTGGAAATGAGCAGTTCTTC. Translation: CASSETSGGNEQFF.

This clonotype came up many times. The chain recombines TRBV12-5 with TRBJ2-7, with D perhaps TRBD1 (5 bases). The CDR3 loop spans 14 amino acids. Germline V gene data show CDR1 as LGHNT and CDR2 as FRNRAP. Trimming shortened V by 1 base and J by 0 bases, and 7 bases separated the two germline ends. This CDR3 is CASGLGQNSYEQYF. The CDR3, as DNA: TGTGCTAGTGGTTTGGGACAGAACTCCTACGAGCAGTACTTC. The full variable domain, in which reference TRBV12-5 and TRBJ2-7 provide the parts outside the CDR3, is DARVTQTPRHKVTEMGQEVTMRCQPILGHNTVFWYRQTMMQGLELLAYFRNRAPLDDSGMPKDRFSAEMPDATLATLKIQPSEPRDSAVYFCASGLGQNSYEQYFGPGTRLTVT.

For this clonotype: One junction end disagrees with the germline gene, perhaps due to a read error. The chain links TRBV6-2 or TRBV6-3 to TRBJ2-1; TRBD2 matches at 10 bases. The CDR3 runs 15 residues. CDR1 is MNHEY, CDR2 SVGEGT, per germline. The CDR3 loop is CASSYGLAVHNGQFF. CDR3 nucleotides: TGTGCCAGCAGTTACGGACTAGCGGTACACAATGGGCAGTTCTTC.

In its sample, this clonotype was seen once. The V and J genes are TRBV11-2 and TRBJ2-7, with D perhaps matching TRBD1 (7 bases). Germline CDR1 is SGHAT and CDR2 is FQNNGV. CDR3 length: 16 amino acids. Trimming pared 1 base from V and 1 base from J, leaving 14 bases between. The CDR3 nucleotides read TGTGCCAGCAGCTTAGTCGGCAGGGGGAGGTCCTACGAGCAGTACTTC. The encoded protein is CASSLVGRGRSYEQYF.

This clonotype was detected ten times or more. This chain uses TRBV18 with TRBJ2-1; TRBD1 aligns across 7 bases. With 3 bases clipped from V and 2 bases from J, the junction kept 4 bases outside the gene matches. Germline V gives CDR1 KGHSH, CDR2 LQKENI. This CDR3 contains 15 residues. The CDR3 loop reads CASSPRQGPYNEQFF. Here the CDR3 DNA reads TGTGCCAGCTCACCTAGACAGGGCCCCTACAATGAGCAGTTCTTC.

The chain has TRBV3-1 and TRBJ2-5; possibly TRBD1 or TRBD2 for D (5 bases each). Trimming left V 3 bases short and J 1 base short, with 15 bases between. Germline V CDR1 and CDR2: LGHDT, YNNKEL (reference sequence). The CDR3 totals 16 residues. The CDR3 loop reads CASSQGIPGTQETQYF. DNA of the CDR3: TGTGCCAGCAGCCAGGGGATCCCAGGGACCCAAGAGACCCAGTACTTC.

This clonotype showed up many times. The J gene is TRBJ1-4, the V gene TRBV28; no reliable D call. Trimming removed 6 bases from V and 3 bases from J, with 11 bases in between. Germline V lookup: CDR1 MDHEN, CDR2 SYDVKM. This CDR3 has 14 residues. The DNA for the CDR3 is TGTGCCAGCAGCCCCGGGCAGCCTAATGAAAAACTGTTTTTT. This gives the protein CASSPGQPNEKLFF.

This clonotype was found many times. The gene calls are TRBV7-2 and TRBJ2-2; D unclear. The germline V gene encodes CDR1 SGHTA and CDR2 FQGNSA. This CDR3 has 16 amino acids. V lost 1 base and J lost 5, with 14 bases in between. The CDR3 is CASSLGSIVGTGELFF. DNA of the CDR3: TGTGCCAGCAGCTTAGGTAGTATCGTCGGGACCGGGGAGCTGTTTTTT.

This clonotype has more than one count but fewer than ten. The rearrangement links TRBV20-1 to TRBJ1-2, with D uncertain. The germline CDR1 and CDR2 sequences are DFQATT and SNEGSKA (reference sequence). The CDR3 length is 14 residues. V lost 6 bases, J lost 3 bases, and 17 bases lay in between. The CDR3 here is CSAQYRGLDYGYTF. The DNA of the CDR3 is TGCAGTGCCCAATACCGGGGATTAGACTATGGCTACACCTTC.

Worth noting for this clonotype: Just one base apart from a much larger clone, this may be a read error. The rearrangement links TRBV29-1 to TRBJ2-1; 15 bases align to TRBD2. Gene TRBJ2-7 matches the end of the DNA better, so the J call may be wrong. This CDR3 contains 19 residues. CDR1 and CDR2 (germline): SQVTM, ANQGSEA. CDR3 DNA sequence: TGCAGTGCTAGGACAATGGGACTAGCGGGAGGAGGGACCTACAATGAGCAGTACTTC. It specifies CSARTMGLAGGGTYNEQYF.

This chain joins TRBV27 and TRBJ2-1; perhaps TRBD1 as D (6 bases). Germline values: CDR1 MNHEY, CDR2 SMNVEV (reference sequence). Trimming cost V 5 bases and J 5 bases, with 13 bases left between them. The CDR3 has 14 amino acids. In DNA, the CDR3 is TGTGCCAGCAGTATGGAAGGACAGAACAATGAGCAGTTCTTC. Amino acids: CASSMEGQNNEQFF.

There are many counts of this clonotype. The chain is built from TRBV28 and TRBJ2-3; D unresolved. The CDR3 covers 17 residues. Looked up from germline, CDR1 is MDHEN and CDR2 is SYDVKM. V was shortened by 1 base and J by 2 bases, with 16 bases between the two germline ends. The chain's CDR3 is CASSLYAVGPDTDTQYF. The CDR3 DNA follows: TGTGCCAGCAGTTTATATGCCGTTGGACCCGACACAGATACGCAGTATTTT.

This clonotype was counted only a few times. The gene calls are TRBV3-1 and TRBJ2-2; D gene ambiguous. CDR1 and CDR2 from the germline V gene are LGHDT and YNNKEL (reference sequence). The length of the CDR3 is 15 residues. V lost 0 bases, J lost 0 bases, and 5 bases lay in between. The CDR3 DNA reads TGTGCCAGCAGCCAAGACAGACCGAACACCGGGGAGCTGTTTTTT. It yields the protein CASSQDRPNTGELFF.

This clonotype occurred a few times. The chain joins TRBV20-1 to TRBJ2-4, with TRBD1 matching 9 bases. Germline CDR1 reads DFQATT; CDR2 reads SNEGSKA (reference sequence). The CDR3 totals 12 residues. J lost 11 bases, V lost 3 bases, and 5 bases had no gene match. The CDR3 DNA follows: TGCAGTGCTAGTGACAGGGGGGGTCTTCAGTACTTC. This codes for CSASDRGGLQYF.